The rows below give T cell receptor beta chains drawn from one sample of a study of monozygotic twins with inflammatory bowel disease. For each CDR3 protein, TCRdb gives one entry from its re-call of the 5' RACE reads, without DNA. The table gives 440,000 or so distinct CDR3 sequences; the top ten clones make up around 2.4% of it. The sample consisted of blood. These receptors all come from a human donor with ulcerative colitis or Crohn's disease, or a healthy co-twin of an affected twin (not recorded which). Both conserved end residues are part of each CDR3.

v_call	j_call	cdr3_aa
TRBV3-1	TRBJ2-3	CASSQITDTQYF
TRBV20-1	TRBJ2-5	CSARPLAGGLETQYF
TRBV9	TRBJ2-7	CASSVGLPKGEQYF
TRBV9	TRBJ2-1	CASSAPSAYNEQFF
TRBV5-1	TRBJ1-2	CASSLGQGVYYGYTF
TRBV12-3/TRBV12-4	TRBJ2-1	CASSPGTGDYNEQFF
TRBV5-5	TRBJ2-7	CASSLSSAGEYF
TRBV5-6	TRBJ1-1	CASSPRGLTNTEAFF
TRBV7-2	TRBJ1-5	CASSRTGYNQPQHF
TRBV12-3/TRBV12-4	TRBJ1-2	CASSPIRLQQTYGYTF
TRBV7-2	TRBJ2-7	CASSLGAGRTYEQYF
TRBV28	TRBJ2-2	CASSTRTGGGELFF
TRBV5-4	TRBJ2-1	CASSLSGRGPNEQFF
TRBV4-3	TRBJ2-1	CASSSSGEGQGEQFF
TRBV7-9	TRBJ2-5	CASSSLGTATQETQYF
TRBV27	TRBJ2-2	CASRRTSGNTGELFF
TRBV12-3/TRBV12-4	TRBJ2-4	CASSRGGVIHIQYF
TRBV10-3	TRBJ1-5	CAISERQSSNQPQHF
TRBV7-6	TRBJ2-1	CASSLGLHNEQFF
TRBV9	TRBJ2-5	CASSVAGVRQQETQYF
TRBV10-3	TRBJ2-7	CAISEGFNEQYF
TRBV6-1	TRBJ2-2	CASSEQGVIRSGELFF
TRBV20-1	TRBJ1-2	CSALNGGDYGYTF
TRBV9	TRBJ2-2	CASSVEGRGDTGELFF
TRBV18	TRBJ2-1	CASSPLQAYNEQFF
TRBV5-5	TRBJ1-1	CASSLGQGPEAFF
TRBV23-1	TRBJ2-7	CASSQGRVNSYEQYF
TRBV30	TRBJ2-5	CAWSGTGRQETQYF
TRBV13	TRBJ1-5	CASSLGRQPQHF
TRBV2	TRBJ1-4	CASRGTAGGKLFF
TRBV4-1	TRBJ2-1	CASSPGGATTEQFF
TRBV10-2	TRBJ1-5	CASSESGMDQPQHF
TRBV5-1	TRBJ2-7	CASSLTLGYEQYF
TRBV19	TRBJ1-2	CASSTRQEKYYGYTF
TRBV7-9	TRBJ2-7	CASSQPTAHEQYF
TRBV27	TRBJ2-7	CASARGRTYEQYF
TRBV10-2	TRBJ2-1	CASSIQGHEQFF